The TCR beta chain under discussion was sequenced for a study of T-cell memory formation after mild COVID-19. Study-level information: Clustering of TCRs was largely donor specific. Study-level findings and limits: Whether day 37 second-wave clones are SARS-CoV-2-specific was not confirmed. Shrinking CD4+ clones were chiefly CM and EM; CD8+ ones were chiefly EMRA.

In TCRdb, the 5' RACE reads were re-called with MiXCR into one record per CDR3 protein. The sample has about 540,000 distinct CDR3 sequences, around 21% seen once. CDR1 is MNHEY and CDR2 is SMNVEV in the germline V gene (reference sequence). The germline V and J ends were trimmed by 1 base and 4 bases, with 10 bases remaining between them. There are 14 residues in the CDR3. In the case of this clonotype: What it binds is unknown.

The sample taken for sequencing was PBMCs or a T cell subset sorted from them (not recorded which). The receptor's source is an adult woman who had mild COVID-19 (a few samples of this study predate the infection). Cell type and time point are not known. This rearrangement joins TRBV27 to TRBJ1-2, with a weak D call TRBD1 (5 bases). CDR3 sequence: CASSLWQGAYGYTF. DNA for the CDR3: TGTGCCAGCAGTTTATGGCAGGGCGCCTATGGCTACACCTTC.